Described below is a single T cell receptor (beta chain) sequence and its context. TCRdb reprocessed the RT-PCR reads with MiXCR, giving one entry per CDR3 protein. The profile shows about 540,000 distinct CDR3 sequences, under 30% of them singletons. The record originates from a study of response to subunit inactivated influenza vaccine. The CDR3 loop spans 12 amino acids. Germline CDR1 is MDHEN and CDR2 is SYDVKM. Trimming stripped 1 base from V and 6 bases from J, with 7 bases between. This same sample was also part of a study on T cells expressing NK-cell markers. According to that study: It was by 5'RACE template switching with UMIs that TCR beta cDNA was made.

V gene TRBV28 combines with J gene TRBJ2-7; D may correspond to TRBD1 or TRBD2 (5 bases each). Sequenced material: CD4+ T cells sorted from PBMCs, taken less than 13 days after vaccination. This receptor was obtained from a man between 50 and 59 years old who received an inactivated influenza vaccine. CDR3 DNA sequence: TGTGCCAGCAGTTTATTGAGGGGCGAGCAGTACTTC. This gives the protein CASSLLRGEQYF.